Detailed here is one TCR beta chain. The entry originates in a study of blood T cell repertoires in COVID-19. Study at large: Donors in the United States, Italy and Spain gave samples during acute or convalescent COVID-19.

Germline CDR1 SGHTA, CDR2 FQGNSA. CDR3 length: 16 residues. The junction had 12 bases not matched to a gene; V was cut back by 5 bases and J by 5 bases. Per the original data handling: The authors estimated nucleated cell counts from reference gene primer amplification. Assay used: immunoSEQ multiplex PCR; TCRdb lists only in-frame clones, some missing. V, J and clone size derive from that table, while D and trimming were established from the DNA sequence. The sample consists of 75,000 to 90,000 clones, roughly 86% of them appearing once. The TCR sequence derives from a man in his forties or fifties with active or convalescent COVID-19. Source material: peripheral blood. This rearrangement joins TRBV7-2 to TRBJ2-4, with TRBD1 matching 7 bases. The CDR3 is CASSLRQGSGENIQYF. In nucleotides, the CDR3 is TGTGCCAGCAGCCTCCGACAGGGTTCCGGGGAAAACATTCAGTACTTC.